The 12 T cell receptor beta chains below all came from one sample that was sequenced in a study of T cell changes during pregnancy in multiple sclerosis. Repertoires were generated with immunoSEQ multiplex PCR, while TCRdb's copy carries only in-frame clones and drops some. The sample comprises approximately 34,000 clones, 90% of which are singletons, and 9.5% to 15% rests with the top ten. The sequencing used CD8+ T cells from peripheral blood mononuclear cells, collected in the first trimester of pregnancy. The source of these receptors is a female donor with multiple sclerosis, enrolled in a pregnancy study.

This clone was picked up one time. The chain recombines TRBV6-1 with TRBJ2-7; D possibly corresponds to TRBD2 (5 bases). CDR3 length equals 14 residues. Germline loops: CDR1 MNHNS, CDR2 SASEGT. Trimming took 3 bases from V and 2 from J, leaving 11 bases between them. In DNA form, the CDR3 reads TGTGCCAGCAGTGATGGGTCCGGGACCTACGAGCAGTACTTC. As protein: CASSDGSGTYEQYF.

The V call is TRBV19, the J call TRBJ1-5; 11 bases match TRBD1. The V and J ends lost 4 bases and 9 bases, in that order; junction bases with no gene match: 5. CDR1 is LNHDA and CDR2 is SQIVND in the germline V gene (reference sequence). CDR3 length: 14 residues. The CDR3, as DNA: TGTGCCAGTAGTACGGGACAGGGGGGGAGGCCCCAGCATTTT. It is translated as CASSTGQGGRPQHF.

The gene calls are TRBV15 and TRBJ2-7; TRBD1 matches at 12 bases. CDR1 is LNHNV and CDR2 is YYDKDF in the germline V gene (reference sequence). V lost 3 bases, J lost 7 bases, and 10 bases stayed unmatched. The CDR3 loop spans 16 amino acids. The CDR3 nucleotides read TGTGCCACCAGCAGGGGGCCGGGACAGGGGGCTGAAGAGCAGTACTTC. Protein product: CATSRGPGQGAEEQYF. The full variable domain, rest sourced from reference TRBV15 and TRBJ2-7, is DAMVIQNPRYQVTQFGKPVTLSCSQTLNHNVMYWYQQKSSQAPKLLFHYYDKDFNNEADTPDNFQSRRPNTSFCFLDIRSPGLGDTAMYLCATSRGPGQGAEEQYFGPGTRLTVT.

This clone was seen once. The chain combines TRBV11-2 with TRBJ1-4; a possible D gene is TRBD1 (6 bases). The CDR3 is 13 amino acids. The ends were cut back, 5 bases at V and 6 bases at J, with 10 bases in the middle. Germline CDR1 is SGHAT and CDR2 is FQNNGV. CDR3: CASSDRPYEKLFF. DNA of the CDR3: TGTGCCAGCAGCGACAGGCCCTATGAAAAACTGTTTTTT.

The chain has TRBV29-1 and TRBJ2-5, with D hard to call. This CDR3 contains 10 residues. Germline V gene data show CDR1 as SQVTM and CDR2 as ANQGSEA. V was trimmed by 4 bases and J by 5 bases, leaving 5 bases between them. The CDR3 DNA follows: TGCAGCGTTGTCGGTGAGACCCAGTACTTC. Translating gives CSVVGETQYF.

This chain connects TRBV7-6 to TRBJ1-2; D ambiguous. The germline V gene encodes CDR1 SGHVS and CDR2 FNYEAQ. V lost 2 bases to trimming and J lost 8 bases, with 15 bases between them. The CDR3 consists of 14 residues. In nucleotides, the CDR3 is TGTGCCAGCAGCTTAAGTTCATCGGTGCAAGGCTACACCTTC. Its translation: CASSLSSSVQGYTF. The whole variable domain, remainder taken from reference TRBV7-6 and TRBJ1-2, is GAGVSQSPRYKVTKRGQDVALRCDPISGHVSLYWYRQALGQGPEFLTYFNYEAQQDKSGLPNDRFSAERPEGSISTLTIQRTEQRDSAMYRCASSLSSSVQGYTFGSGTRLTVV.

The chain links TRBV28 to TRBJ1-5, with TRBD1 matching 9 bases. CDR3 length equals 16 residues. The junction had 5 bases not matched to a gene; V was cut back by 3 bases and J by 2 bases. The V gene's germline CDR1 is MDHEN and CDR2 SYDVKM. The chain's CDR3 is CASSFTGGKGNQPQHF. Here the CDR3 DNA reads TGTGCCAGCAGTTTTACAGGGGGCAAGGGCAATCAGCCCCAGCATTTT.

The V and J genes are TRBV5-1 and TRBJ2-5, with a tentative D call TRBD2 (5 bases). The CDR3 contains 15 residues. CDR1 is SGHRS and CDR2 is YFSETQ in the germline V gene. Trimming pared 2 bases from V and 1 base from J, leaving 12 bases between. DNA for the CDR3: TGCGCCAGCAGCTTTGATCCGGGAACCCAAGAGACCCAGTACTTC. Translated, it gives CASSFDPGTQETQYF.

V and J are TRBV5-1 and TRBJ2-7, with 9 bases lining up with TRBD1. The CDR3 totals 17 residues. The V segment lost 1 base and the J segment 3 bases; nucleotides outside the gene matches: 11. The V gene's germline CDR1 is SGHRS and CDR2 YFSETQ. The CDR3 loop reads CASSLSSTGQGFYEQYF. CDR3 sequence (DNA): TGCGCCAGCAGCTTGAGTTCGACGGGACAGGGATTCTACGAGCAGTACTTC. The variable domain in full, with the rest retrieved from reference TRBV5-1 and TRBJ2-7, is KAGVTQTPRYLIKTRGQQVTLSCSPISGHRSVSWYQQTPGQGLQFLFEYFSETQRNKGNFPGRFSGRQFSNSRSEMNVSTLELGDSALYLCASSLSSTGQGFYEQYFGPGTRLTVT.

The CDR3 DNA follows: TGTGCCAGCAGCGCCACCTGGGGACTGCTGAACACTGAAGCTTTCTTT. Translated: CASSATWGLLNTEAFF. The rearrangement links TRBV7-9 to TRBJ1-1, with a weak D call TRBD1 (5 bases). CDR3 length: 16 residues. The ends were cut back, 5 bases at V and 0 bases at J, with 16 bases in the middle. Germline V CDR1 and CDR2: SEHNR, FQNEAQ (reference sequence).

The CDR3 protein is CSVESGQGYEQYF. The CDR3 DNA sequence: TGCAGCGTTGAGTCGGGACAGGGATACGAGCAGTACTTC. The rearrangement uses TRBV29-1 and TRBJ2-7; 9 nucleotides align to TRBD1. The CDR3 covers 13 residues. V shed 3 bases and J 4 bases; nucleotides not matched to a gene: 4. Germline V gene lookup returns CDR1 SQVTM and CDR2 ANQGSEA.

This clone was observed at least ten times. The CDR3: CASSSRDRVHEQYF. The CDR3 region has the DNA TGTGCCAGTAGTTCCCGGGACAGGGTCCACGAGCAGTACTTC. This chain connects TRBV19 to TRBJ2-7; 9 bases line up with TRBD1. This CDR3 is 14 amino acids long. From germline, CDR1 is LNHDA and CDR2 SQIVND (reference sequence). Losses at the gene ends were 5 bases for V and 5 bases for J; bases not matched to a gene: 7.